This T cell receptor (beta chain) appears in the sequencing data of a study of shared clonotypes between healthy human individuals (dated by TCRdb to 2018 to 2020). Regarding the research as a whole: The cohort included three men and a couple of women between 18 and 49 years of age. Each donor's leukapheresis produced roughly between roughly 0.85 and 10 billion PBMCs. Libraries were prepared and TCR repertoires were sequenced by different laboratories using diverse techniques, in order to increase sequencing depth and limit assay-specific biases. To estimate repertoire size and how much clonotypes are shared between individuals, the study performed deep sequencing of blood TCR repertoires from a handful of healthy adults. For each donor, three plates each were used for CD4 naive and CD4 memory, two plates were used for CD8 naive, and one plate was used for CD8 memory.

Using the deep immunoSEQ assay, TCR CDR3 regions were amplified from genomic DNA by multiplex PCR. For each cell subset, the extracted genomic DNA was distributed evenly across all wells of several immunoSEQ 96-well plates, and each plate served as one replicate. For sorted subsets, each replicate PCR was loaded with 150 to 250 ng genomic DNA, equivalent to about 30,000 T cell genomes. Purified libraries were measured with a Qubit 3.0 fluorometer, size-checked on a Bioanalyzer 2100, and measured again with the KAPA Library Quantification kit. Every immunoSEQ 96-well plate was sequenced on a separate single-read 150-cycle Illumina NextSeq 550 flow cell. Turning to the authors' computational methods: Because only junctional sequences without quality scores were contained in the immunoSEQ output, filtering matching that applied to full-length reads could not be performed. To assign V/J genes and CDR3, sequences were annotated using PyIR, a Python wrapper for IgBLAST v1.9, with IMGT germline references. Reads with weak V/J assignments (E-value above 1e-6), missing CDR3, stop codons, out-of-frame junctions, or ambiguous translated residues were removed. V3J clonotypes were defined as sequences sharing an identical inferred V gene, J gene, and CDR3 amino acid sequence. Percentage overlap between repertoires was computed as shared unique clonotypes divided by the size of the smaller repertoire. Repertoire richness was assessed with RTK rarefaction, the Chao1 estimator, and Recon v2.1 estimates of unobserved clonotypes. Generation probabilities for all TCRbeta clonotypes obtained by the gDNA method from a few donors were computed using OLGA. Drawn from immuneACCESS, this table holds only the in-frame rearrangements with V and J called that TCRdb kept. Clones are partly lost; checked studies trace under half to an unresolved V gene and leave the rest unexplained. The DNA was the basis for D and trimming; V, J and clone size are from that table. Within this sample are 900,000 to 1,200,000 clones, with around 78% of them counted one time only. Clones ranked in the top ten supply roughly 0.55% of the sample.

Spanning cysteine to phenylalanine, the CDR3 consists of 13 amino acids. Only the CDR3 part of the read is kept: 39 bases, read in frame from the first base. V and J are trimmed by 7 bases and 7 bases, and the gene matches miss 10 bases of the junction. Per the germline V gene (reference sequence), SGHNT is the CDR1 and YYREEE is the CDR2. The donors were healthy, HIV-negative adults with no recently reported acute infections or vaccinations. Only Caucasian adults living in Nashville, Tennessee, USA were represented among the donors. CD4+ T cells were enriched through magnetic negative selection, after which naive cells were positively selected on CD45RA and the remaining negative fraction served as the memory subset. Blood was obtained by leukapheresis, after which PBMCs were separated by Ficoll-Histopaque density gradient centrifugation and cryopreserved in liquid nitrogen vapor phase. Analytical flow cytometry was used to check the purity and quantity of each magnetically sorted T cell population. Genomic DNA was isolated from every sorted fraction and measured by UV absorbance on a Nanodrop 2000c.

General findings and caveats noted by the study authors: Naive subsets generally had larger estimated clonotype richness than memory subsets did. Based on pairwise subsampling, the degree of clonotype sharing among donors was expected to be affected by sequencing depth. Sampling was restricted to blood, and TCR repertoires in tissues likely differ from the TCR repertoires found in blood. Incomplete sequencing was indicated by rarefaction of sorted-subset datasets, despite the large sequencing depth. Sharing across a handful of donors was observed for approximately 5% of naive CD4, over 3% of naive CD8, 2.3% of memory CD4, and roughly 0.4% of memory CD8 clonotypes. Because the study included a small number of donors, the genetic and exposure-history diversity represented was limited. Clonotypes shared by all four sorted-subset donors showed higher generation probabilities than non-shared clonotypes.

Turning to this clone: It has no known antigen specificity. Nothing much larger sits one base from this clone, and base qualities are not available.

The TCR sequence derives from a man aged 18 to 29 in good health. Some clones in this sample may be carry-over from other donors' samples. The rearrangement combines TRBV5-4 with TRBJ2-7, with 8 bases in between that match TRBD2. The sample consisted of memory CD4+ T cells from PBMCs. Taken with the paper, the label for cell subset or site translates to: CD45RA-negative fraction. The DNA is TGTGCCAGCGGCGCCGGGGGGGCGGAGGAGCAGTACTTC. Translated, it gives CASGAGGAEEQYF. The entire variable domain, with the stretches around the CDR3 drawn from the reference TRBV5-4 and TRBJ2-7 proteins, is ETGVTQSPTHLIKTRGQQVTLRCSSQSGHNTVSWYQQALGQGPQFIFQYYREEENGRGNFPPRFSGLQFPNYSSELNVNALELDDSALYLCASGAGGAEEQYFGPGTRLTVT.